This T cell receptor (beta chain) comes out of a study of beta chain features in type 1 diabetes. Study-level information: There was similarity between patients and healthy donors in age, gender and cell yields. Regarding the study as a whole: TCRB CDR3 length was moderately but significantly reduced in all four CD4+ subsets of Type 1 diabetes patients. When VDJ junctions were examined, type 1 diabetes patients showed fewer insertions and more deletions.

Germline CDR1 SGHRS, CDR2 YFSETQ. This CDR3 is built from 16 residues. Trimming removed 0 bases at V and 13 bases at J, with 20 bases between. Investigators reverse transcribed all isolated RNA, so they sequenced expressed TCRB transcripts. Using immunoSEQ multiplex PCR, the repertoire was profiled, and TCRdb retains in-frame clones only, with some absent. The sample holds about 260,000 clones, about 20% seen once. As regards this clone: The antigen remains unidentified.

The V call is TRBV5-1, the J call TRBJ1-6, with D possibly TRBD1 on 5 matching bases. Sequenced: naive CD4+ T cells from blood. This sequence originates from a middle-aged woman with type 1 diabetes. CDR3 nucleotides: TGCGCCAGCAGCTTGGGGGGTACAGGTATGGATGGTCCCCTCCACTTT. The encoded protein is CASSLGGTGMDGPLHF.